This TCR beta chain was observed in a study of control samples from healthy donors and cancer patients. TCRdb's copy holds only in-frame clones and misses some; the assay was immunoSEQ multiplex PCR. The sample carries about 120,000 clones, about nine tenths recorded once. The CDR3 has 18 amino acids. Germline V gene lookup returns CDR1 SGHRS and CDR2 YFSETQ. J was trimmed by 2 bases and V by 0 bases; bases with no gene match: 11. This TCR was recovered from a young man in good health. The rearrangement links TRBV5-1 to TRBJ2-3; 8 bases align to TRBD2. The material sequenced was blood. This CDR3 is CASSLVVAGNSDTDTQYF. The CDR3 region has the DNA TGCGCCAGCAGCTTGGTAGTAGCGGGGAATTCGGACACAGATACGCAGTATTTT.